Listed here are 4 T cell receptor beta chains from one sample, sequenced in a study of shared clonotypes between healthy human individuals (dated by TCRdb to the early 2020s). Library method: the immunoSEQ multiplex PCR assay. This is the immuneACCESS table as TCRdb keeps it, with only in-frame sequences that have V and J called. A part of the clones is gone; compared with another copy, unresolved V genes explain less than half, and the rest is unexplained. This sample lists fewer than 2.5 million clones; 90% to 95% were detected once. The top ten constitute about 0.39% of the sample. The sequenced sample was naive CD4+ T cells from PBMCs. This specimen's cell subset or site label, interpreted: CD45RA+ positively selected. All receptors come from a man aged 18 to 30 in good health. Some clones in this sample may be carry-over from other donors' samples.

The chain recombines TRBV30 with TRBJ2-7; 8 nucleotides match TRBD2. CDR1 and CDR2 (germline): GTSNPN, SVGIG (reference sequence). Unmatched junction bases numbered 5, after V lost 1 base and J lost 0 bases. CDR3 length: 15 residues. CDR3 residues: CAWSALAVSSYEQYF. In nucleotides, the CDR3 is TGTGCCTGGAGTGCACTAGCGGTGAGCTCCTACGAGCAGTACTTC.

The V gene is TRBV11-1, the J gene TRBJ1-2; TRBD1 is a possible D gene (5 bases). The CDR3 contains 15 residues. Germline V gives CDR1 SGHAT, CDR2 FQDESV (reference sequence). The germline V and J ends were trimmed by 1 base and 5 bases, with 14 bases remaining between them. CDR3 sequence: CASSLGGTELYGYTF. The CDR3 DNA reads TGTGCCAGCAGCTTAGGAGGGACGGAGCTATATGGCTACACCTTC. Based on the CDR3 plus reference TRBV11-1 and TRBJ1-2, the full variable domain is EAEVAQSPRYKITEKSQAVAFWCDPISGHATLYWYRQILGQGPELLVQFQDESVVDDSQLPKDRFSAERLKGVDSTLKIQPAELGDSAMYLCASSLGGTELYGYTFGSGTRLTVV.

The V gene is TRBV2, the J gene TRBJ2-5, with D possibly matching TRBD2 (5 bases). The germline gives CDR1 SNHLY, CDR2 FYNNEI. The CDR3 is 14 amino acids. V lost 6 bases to trimming and J lost 5 bases, with 16 bases between them. This CDR3 reads CASRFGVGWETQYF. The CDR3 bases are TGTGCCAGCAGATTCGGGGTGGGTTGGGAGACCCAGTACTTC.

The chain employs TRBV4-1 and TRBJ2-7; TRBD2 is a possible D gene (6 bases). Trimming removed 1 base from V and 6 bases from J, with 13 bases in between. Germline lookup yields CDR1 MGHRA and CDR2 YSYEKL. The CDR3 is made up of 14 amino acids. CDR3 amino acids: CASSQVGGTGEQYF. As DNA, the CDR3 is TGCGCCAGCAGCCAAGTTGGGGGGACCGGCGAGCAGTACTTC.